The source of this TCR beta chain is a study of blood T cell repertoires in COVID-19. Study context: T cells, B-cell-depleted T cells, or PBMCs supplied cDNA or gDNA.

Clones were read by immunoSEQ multiplex PCR, and TCRdb kept only the in-frame ones, dropping some. The data hold 250,000 to 300,000 clones, with roughly 90% observed a single time. The V and J ends lost 3 bases and 3 bases, in that order; junction bases with no gene match: 0. Germline-derived CDR1 and CDR2 are LNHDA and SQIVND (reference sequence). The CDR3 sequence is 14 residues long. The chain combines TRBV19 with TRBJ1-1, with TRBD1 matching over 11 bases. This TCR derives from a woman in her twenties or thirties with COVID-19, enrolled during active disease. The sample consisted of peripheral blood. DNA of the CDR3: TGTGCCAGTAGTATGGACAGGGGGCACACTGAAGCTTTCTTT. It encodes CASSMDRGHTEAFF.